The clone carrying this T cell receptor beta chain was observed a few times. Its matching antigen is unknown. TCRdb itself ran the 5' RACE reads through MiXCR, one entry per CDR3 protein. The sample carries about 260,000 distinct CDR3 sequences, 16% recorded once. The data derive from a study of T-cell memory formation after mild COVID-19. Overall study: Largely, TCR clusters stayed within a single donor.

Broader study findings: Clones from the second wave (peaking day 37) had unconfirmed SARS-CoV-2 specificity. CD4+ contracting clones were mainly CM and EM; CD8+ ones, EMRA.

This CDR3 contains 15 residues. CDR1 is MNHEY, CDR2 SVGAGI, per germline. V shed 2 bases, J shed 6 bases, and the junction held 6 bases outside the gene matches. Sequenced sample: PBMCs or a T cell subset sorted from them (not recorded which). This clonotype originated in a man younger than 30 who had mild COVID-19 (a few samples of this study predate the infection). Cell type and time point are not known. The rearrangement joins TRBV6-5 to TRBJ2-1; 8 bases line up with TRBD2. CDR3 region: CASSYIPGLGNEQFF. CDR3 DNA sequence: TGTGCCAGCAGTTACATCCCGGGACTAGGCAATGAGCAGTTCTTC.